A single sample is the source of the 10 T cell receptor beta chains below, sequenced in a study of blood T cell repertoires in COVID-19. Profiling relied on immunoSEQ multiplex PCR, and the TCRdb table lists in-frame clones only, not all of them. The profile shows around 170,000 clones, less than 90% of them singletons. Material for sequencing was peripheral blood. These receptors were collected from a woman aged 40 to 50 with acute or convalescent COVID-19.

The V call is TRBV27, the J call TRBJ1-5, with TRBD1 identical over 8 bases. The germline CDR1 and CDR2 sequences are MNHEY and SMNVEV (reference sequence). The CDR3 has 14 residues. J gave up 6 bases and V 3 bases, and 4 bases lay outside the gene matches. The CDR3 DNA is TGTGCCAGCAGTTTCCAGGGGGCAAGTCAGCCCCAGCATTTT. Translated: CASSFQGASQPQHF.

The V gene is TRBV30, the J gene TRBJ1-6, with 7 bases that match TRBD1. The CDR3 is 15 residues long. Germline V gene sequence: CDR1 GTSNPN, CDR2 SVGIG (reference sequence). With V trimmed by 4 bases and J by 9 bases, 12 bases remained unmatched. This CDR3 is CAWTIMAGGFSPLHF. The CDR3 DNA is TGTGCCTGGACTATAATGGCAGGGGGTTTTTCACCCCTCCACTTT.

In this sample, this clone turned up once. This rearrangement joins TRBV11-3 to TRBJ2-2, with a tentative D call TRBD2 (7 bases). CDR1 and CDR2 (germline): SGHNT, YENEEA. The CDR3 has 15 residues. V gave up 5 bases and J gave up 6 bases, with 16 bases separating them. In DNA form, the CDR3 reads TGTGCCAGCAGCCTCGGGGGGCCCCCTCCCGGGGAGCTGTTTTTT. This sequence encodes CASSLGGPPPGELFF.

This clone was picked up many times. CDR3 DNA sequence: TGTGCCAGCAGTTTACAGTACCAAGAGACCCAGTACTTC. It yields the protein CASSLQYQETQYF. This rearrangement joins TRBV27 to TRBJ2-5; D unresolved. This CDR3 spans 13 amino acids. Germline CDR1 is MNHEY and CDR2 is SMNVEV (reference sequence). The V gene lost 2 bases and the J gene lost 0 bases, with 4 bases spanning the gap.

J is TRBJ2-1 and V is TRBV6-5; 11 nucleotides align to TRBD2. Germline V gene data show CDR1 as MNHEY and CDR2 as SVGAGI. V dropped 6 bases and J dropped 5; count of bases not matched to a gene: 3. The CDR3 extends over 14 amino acids. The DNA for the CDR3 is TGTGCCAGCAGGTCGACTAGCGGGAACAATGAGCAGTTCTTC. Translating it yields CASRSTSGNNEQFF.

This chain links TRBV4-1 with TRBJ2-7, with TRBD2 matching over 15 bases. Germline V gene sequence: CDR1 MGHRA, CDR2 YSYEKL. With 4 bases clipped from V and 4 bases from J, the junction kept 2 bases outside the gene matches. The CDR3 consists of 15 residues. Here the CDR3 reads CASSLGTSGGYEQYF. The DNA for the CDR3 is TGCGCCAGCAGCCTTGGGACTAGCGGGGGGTACGAGCAGTACTTC.

This chain uses TRBV28 with TRBJ1-1; D is uncertain. Germline values: CDR1 MDHEN, CDR2 SYDVKM. Trimming stripped 7 bases from V and 2 bases from J, with 5 bases between. The CDR3 length is 11 residues. The CDR3, as DNA: TGTGCCAGCAAATTAAACACTGAAGCTTTCTTT. Encoded protein: CASKLNTEAFF.

This chain links TRBV10-3 with TRBJ1-1, with a tentative D call TRBD1 (6 bases). CDR1 is ENHRY, CDR2 SYGVKD, per germline. Trimming removed 0 bases from V and 0 bases from J, with 11 bases in between. The CDR3 spans 16 residues. The CDR3 DNA reads TGTGCCATCAGTGAGTCGGGGGGGCAGGTGAACACTGAAGCTTTCTTT. It is translated as CAISESGGQVNTEAFF.

This sequence joins TRBV6-4 and TRBJ2-2; 7 nucleotides align to TRBD2. The CDR3 extends over 15 amino acids. Germline V gene lookup returns CDR1 MRHNA and CDR2 SNTAGT. Trimming removed 6 bases from V and 5 bases from J; junction bases left unmatched: 9. The CDR3 nucleotides are TGTGCCAGCAGCAGAACCGGGGGGATGACCGGGGAGCTGTTTTTT. Encoded protein: CASSRTGGMTGELFF.

The genes are TRBV5-4 and TRBJ1-6; 9 bases match TRBD1. V gave up 4 bases and J gave up 10 bases; unmatched junction bases: 15. Germline V gives CDR1 SGHNT, CDR2 YYREEE (reference sequence). This CDR3 region has 17 residues. The CDR3 nucleotides are TGTGCCAGCAGCCAAGTCCCGGGACAGGGAGGAGGGTCACCCCTCCACTTT. Its translation: CASSQVPGQGGGSPLHF.